This T cell receptor (beta chain) was sequenced during a study of glioma-infiltrating T cells after dendritic cell vaccination. In the study overall: Patients received autologous tumor lysate-pulsed dendritic cell vaccination between about 2003 and 2013.

Primers: 60 V beta forward and 13 J beta reverse. The table came from immunoSEQ multiplex PCR; TCRdb's copy has only in-frame clones and leaves some out. The sample holds roughly 100,000 clones; about 85% are singletons and the top ten take around 2.9%. Worth noting for this clone: Its antigen is currently unknown.

Study conclusions and caveats: TCR clonality showed no direct relationship with survival.

Blood PBMC samples: pre-vaccination, two weeks post third vaccination, and at tumor progression. The material sequenced was blood, taken before dendritic cell vaccination. The clonotype was recovered from a human donor with glioblastoma.

The CDR3 region is CASSTGQGGYEQYF. The CDR3 DNA follows: TGTGCCAGTAGTACCGGACAGGGAGGCTACGAGCAGTACTTC. The chain joins TRBV19 to TRBJ2-7; 8 nucleotides line up with TRBD1. Trimming removed 4 bases from V and 3 bases from J; junction bases left unmatched: 5. The V gene's germline CDR1 is LNHDA and CDR2 SQIVND (reference sequence). The CDR3 is 14 residues long.